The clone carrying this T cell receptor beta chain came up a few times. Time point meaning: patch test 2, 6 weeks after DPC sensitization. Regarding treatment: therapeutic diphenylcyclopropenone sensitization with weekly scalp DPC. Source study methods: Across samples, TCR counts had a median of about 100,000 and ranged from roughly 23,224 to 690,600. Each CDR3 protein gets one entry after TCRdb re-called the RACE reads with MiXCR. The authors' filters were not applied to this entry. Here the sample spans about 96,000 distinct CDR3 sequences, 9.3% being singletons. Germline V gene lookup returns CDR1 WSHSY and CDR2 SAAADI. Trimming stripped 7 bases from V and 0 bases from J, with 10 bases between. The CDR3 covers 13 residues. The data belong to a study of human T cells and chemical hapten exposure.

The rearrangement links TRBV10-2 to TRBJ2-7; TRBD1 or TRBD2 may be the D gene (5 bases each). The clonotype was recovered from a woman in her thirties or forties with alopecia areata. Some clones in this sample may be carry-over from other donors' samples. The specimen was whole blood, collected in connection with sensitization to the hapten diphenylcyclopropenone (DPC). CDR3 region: CASKAGSSYEQYF. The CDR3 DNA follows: TGCGCCAGCAAGGCAGGGAGCTCCTACGAGCAGTACTTC.